Many counts were recorded for the clone carrying this T cell receptor beta chain. Its antigen is currently unknown. This entry comes from a study of T cell repertoires in cytomegalovirus infection. Study in general: The study used recently identified HLA-C-restricted and well-studied HLA-B-restricted CMV epitopes.

This CDR3 has 12 amino acids. Germline CDR1 and CDR2: MNHEY and SVGEGT. Trimming took 6 bases from V and 1 from J, leaving 6 bases between them. TCRdb reprocessed the reads with MiXCR, giving one entry per CDR3 protein. This sample has about half a million distinct CDR3 sequences; 30% to 40% occur once, and the top ten carry 17%. Findings of the study overall: HLA-C-restricted CMV clonotypes gave the most frequent clonotype in two of eight donors. Using cumulative public TCR beta family frequency, the authors identified those who carried CMV together with the relevant HLA.

The sequence was collected from a human donor in good health (CMV status not recorded). Some clones in this sample may be carry-over from other donors' samples. V gene TRBV6-2 or TRBV6-3 combines with J gene TRBJ1-1; D gene unclear. The source material was cultured PBMCs, sampled from culture after CMV antigen stimulation. DNA of the CDR3: TGTGCCAGCAGGAGACAGAACACTGAAGCTTTCTTT. This encodes CASRRQNTEAFF.